The 19 T cell receptor beta chains below come from one sample, sequenced in a study of shared clonotypes between healthy human individuals. Using immunoSEQ multiplex PCR, the repertoire was profiled, and TCRdb retains in-frame clones only, with some absent. The sample lists millions of clones; around nine tenths were seen once. The sample was naive CD4+ T cells sorted from blood. The subset denotes: CD45RA+ positively selected. The source of these receptors is a man aged 18 to 30 in good health.

The V call is TRBV6-1, the J call TRBJ1-5; D is unclear. Trimming removed 7 bases at V and 0 bases at J, with 7 bases between. The CDR3 is 13 residues long. Germline CDR1 reads MNHNS; CDR2 reads SASEGT. In DNA, the CDR3 is TGTGCCAGCACGGCCGGTAGCAATCAGCCCCAGCATTTT. Amino acids: CASTAGSNQPQHF.

The V gene is TRBV7-8, the J gene TRBJ2-7, with 9 nucleotides matching TRBD2. The trim removed 1 base at V and 3 bases at J, leaving 4 bases unmatched. Germline V lookup: CDR1 SGHVS, CDR2 FQNEAQ. This CDR3 is built from 15 residues. The chain's CDR3 is CASSLEVSGSYEQYF. The CDR3 bases are TGTGCCAGCAGCTTAGAGGTTAGCGGGAGCTACGAGCAGTACTTC.

The genes are TRBV27 and TRBJ2-7; D possibly corresponds to TRBD2 (6 bases). V dropped 4 bases and J dropped 2 bases, with 12 bases sitting between them. The CDR3 totals 14 residues. Germline CDR1 is MNHEY and CDR2 is SMNVEV (reference sequence). The CDR3: CASSWGDGAYEQYF. The CDR3 coding sequence is TGTGCCAGCAGTTGGGGGGACGGCGCCTACGAGCAGTACTTC.

The CDR3 nucleotides read TGTGCCAGCTCAACAGGGACTAGCGTCGAGGAGCAGTACTTC. This encodes CASSTGTSVEEQYF. The genes are TRBV18 and TRBJ2-7; 10 nucleotides agree with TRBD2. Germline CDR1 reads KGHSH; CDR2 reads LQKENI. V trimming: 5 bases; J trimming: 7 bases; junction bases outside the gene matches: 8. The CDR3 sequence is 14 residues long.

Comment on this clone: Other nucleotide sequences in the sample specify the same CDR3. The genes are TRBV18 and TRBJ2-7; D is uncertain. The V and J ends lost 2 bases and 5 bases respectively, with 7 bases between them. Germline CDR1 is KGHSH and CDR2 is LQKENI. The CDR3 runs to 12 residues. The CDR3 DNA is TGTGCCAGCTCACCAGGAGTTGACGAGCAGTACTTC. This translates into CASSPGVDEQYF.

This clone has just a few counts. The chain employs TRBV6-1 and TRBJ1-2; D not resolved. The germline CDR1 and CDR2 sequences are MNHNS and SASEGT. Deletions cut 2 bases from V and 4 bases from J, with 11 bases between. The CDR3 runs to 14 residues. CDR3 bases: TGTGCCAGCAGTGAACAAGGGAGCATCTATGGCTACACCTTC. Its protein is CASSEQGSIYGYTF.

Note on this clone: The sample holds other DNA sequences that translate to the same CDR3. The chain has TRBV11-2 and TRBJ1-3; the D is unclear. Germline loops: CDR1 SGHAT, CDR2 FQNNGV. The CDR3 runs 14 residues. The V end lost 1 base, the J end lost 0 bases, and 4 bases lay between the germline ends. For the CDR3, the DNA is TGTGCCAGCAGCTTAGGGCTCTCTGGAAACACCATATATTTT. This translates into CASSLGLSGNTIYF.

The chain employs TRBV7-3 and TRBJ2-5; 9 bases line up with TRBD1. V trimming: 4 bases; J trimming: 5 bases; junction bases outside the gene matches: 2. The CDR3 loop spans 13 amino acids. The germline V gene has CDR1 SGHTA and CDR2 FQGTGA. Here the CDR3 reads CASSSGTGETQYF. The CDR3 region has the DNA TGTGCCAGCAGCTCCGGGACAGGGGAGACCCAGTACTTC.

This sequence joins TRBV29-1 and TRBJ2-7; 10 nucleotides align to TRBD2. Germline assignment: CDR1 SQVTM and CDR2 ANQGSEA. V trimming: 4 bases; J trimming: 4 bases; junction bases outside the gene matches: 4. CDR3 length equals 13 residues. In DNA form, the CDR3 reads TGCAGCGTTGGAAGCGGGGGGGGATACGAGCAGTACTTC. Translating it yields CSVGSGGGYEQYF.

The rearrangement uses TRBV6-1 and TRBJ1-4; 8 bases match TRBD1. Trimming at V came to 4 bases and at J to 8 bases, leaving 3 bases not matched to a gene. This CDR3 contains 13 residues. The germline CDR1 and CDR2 sequences are MNHNS and SASEGT. The DNA for the CDR3 is TGTGCCAGCAGTGGACAGGGGAGGGAAAAACTGTTTTTT. Translated, it gives CASSGQGREKLFF.

This clone appeared once. V usage is TRBV14 and J usage is TRBJ2-1; 9 bases are a match to TRBD2. The germline CDR1 and CDR2 sequences are SGHDN and FVKESK. The junction had 8 bases not matched to a gene; V was cut back by 0 bases and J by 8 bases. The CDR3 is 16 residues long. CDR3 amino acids: CASSQDRLAGLDEQFF. CDR3 nucleotides: TGTGCCAGCAGCCAAGATAGGCTAGCGGGGTTGGATGAGCAGTTCTTC. The variable domain in full, with the rest retrieved from reference TRBV14 and TRBJ2-1, is EAGVTQFPSHSVIEKGQTVTLRCDPISGHDNLYWYRRVMGKEIKFLLHFVKESKQDESGMPNNRFLAERTGGTYSTLKVQPAELEDSGVYFCASSQDRLAGLDEQFFGPGTRLTVL.

This chain uses TRBV30 with TRBJ2-1; TRBD2 matches at 12 bases. Trimming at V came to 3 bases and at J to 0 bases, leaving 12 bases not matched to a gene. Germline V gives CDR1 GTSNPN, CDR2 SVGIG (reference sequence). This CDR3 contains 19 residues. The CDR3 nucleotides are TGTGCCTGGAGGGTCTTTCGGACTAGCGGGACGAGCTCCTACAATGAGCAGTTCTTC. This encodes CAWRVFRTSGTSSYNEQFF.

The V gene is TRBV19, the J gene TRBJ1-1; the D gene is possibly TRBD1 (5 bases). This CDR3 contains 14 residues. In germline, CDR1 is LNHDA, CDR2 SQIVND (reference sequence). Trimming shortened V by 3 bases and J by 1 base, and 9 bases separated the two germline ends. This CDR3 is CASSIWQGNTEAFF. The CDR3 DNA sequence: TGTGCCAGTAGTATTTGGCAGGGGAACACTGAAGCTTTCTTT.

V gene TRBV11-3 combines with J gene TRBJ1-3; tentatively, D is TRBD1 (5 bases). The CDR3 loop spans 15 amino acids. The germline V gene encodes CDR1 SGHNT and CDR2 YENEEA. Trimming pared 5 bases from V and 0 bases from J, leaving 11 bases between. CDR3 DNA sequence: TGTGCCAGCAGCCGGGACTCAGGCTCTGGAAACACCATATATTTT. This codes for CASSRDSGSGNTIYF. The whole variable domain, filled in from reference TRBV11-3 and TRBJ1-3, reads EAGVVQSPRYKIIEKKQPVAFWCNPISGHNTLYWYLQNLGQGPELLIRYENEEAVDDSQLPKDRFSAERLKGVDSTLKIQPAELGDSAVYLCASSRDSGSGNTIYFGEGSWLTVV.

The rearrangement links TRBV28 to TRBJ2-7, with 11 bases identical to TRBD2. Trimming at V came to 6 bases and at J to 4 bases, leaving 8 bases not matched to a gene. Germline CDR1 MDHEN, CDR2 SYDVKM. The CDR3 spans 15 residues. The CDR3 reads CASSSGTSGLYEQYF. DNA of the CDR3: TGTGCCAGCAGCTCCGGGACTAGCGGTTTATACGAGCAGTACTTC.

The chain links TRBV19 to TRBJ1-6, with 7 bases lining up with TRBD1. Germline V CDR1 and CDR2: LNHDA, SQIVND (reference sequence). The junction had 8 bases not matched to a gene; V was cut back by 1 base and J by 8 bases. The CDR3 spans 16 residues. CDR3 DNA sequence: TGTGCCAGTAGTATAGGCGCTGGGACAGTTGATTCACCCCTCCACTTT. Its translation is CASSIGAGTVDSPLHF.

Concerning this clone itself: Other DNA sequences within the sample encode an identical CDR3. The chain recombines TRBV19 with TRBJ2-2, with D unresolved. The CDR3 sequence is 13 residues long. Per germline, CDR1 LNHDA and CDR2 SQIVND (reference sequence). Trimming cost V 1 base and J 5 bases, with 5 bases left between them. The CDR3 DNA reads TGTGCCAGTAGTATAGTTCCAACCGGGGAGCTGTTTTTT. Protein: CASSIVPTGELFF.

The chain is built from TRBV7-9 and TRBJ1-2; D is perhaps TRBD1 (5 bases). Trimming shortened V by 1 base and J by 7 bases, and 13 bases separated the two germline ends. The CDR3 consists of 14 residues. Germline CDR1 is SEHNR and CDR2 is FQNEAQ (reference sequence). CDR3 amino acids: CASSLDWGRGGYTF. In DNA, the CDR3 is TGTGCCAGCAGCTTAGATTGGGGACGGGGTGGCTACACCTTC.

Only a few counts were recorded for this clone. The chain links TRBV30 to TRBJ2-4; D not certain. Germline V gene data show CDR1 as GTSNPN and CDR2 as SVGIG (reference sequence). Trimming stripped 1 base from V and 2 bases from J, with 12 bases between. The CDR3 consists of 15 residues. The CDR3 loop reads CAWSEGTWSKNIQYF. CDR3 DNA: TGTGCCTGGAGTGAGGGAACTTGGTCCAAAAACATTCAGTACTTC.